The 21 T cell receptor beta chains reported below all come from one sample, sequenced in a study of human T cells and chemical hapten exposure. Time point reported: patch test 2, 6 weeks after DPC sensitization. Treatment denoted: therapeutic diphenylcyclopropenone sensitization with weekly scalp DPC. TCRdb itself ran the RACE reads through MiXCR, one entry per CDR3 protein. The sample yields approximately 120,000 distinct CDR3 sequences, approximately 8.8% seen once. Sequences were derived from whole blood, sampled in connection with sensitization to the hapten diphenylcyclopropenone (DPC). These receptors all come from a woman aged 40 to 55 with alopecia areata. Some clones in this sample may be carry-over from other donors' samples.

This clonotype was seen ten or more times. V usage is TRBV2 and J usage is TRBJ2-7; no clear D. The CDR3 totals 15 residues. Germline CDR1 reads SNHLY; CDR2 reads FYNNEI. V was shortened by 0 bases and J by 0 bases, with 9 bases between the two germline ends. The CDR3 coding sequence is TGTGCCAGCAGTGAAGCCCCCCCAAGCTCCTACGAGCAGTACTTC. Its protein is CASSEAPPSSYEQYF.

This clonotype was observed a single time. The chain links TRBV29-1 to TRBJ2-7; 8 bases are a match to TRBD1. Germline V lookup: CDR1 SQVTM, CDR2 ANQGSEA. Trimming at V came to 7 bases and at J to 4 bases, leaving 12 bases not matched to a gene. This CDR3 region has 14 residues. The chain's CDR3 is CSARTGTGYYEQYF. Written as DNA, the CDR3 is TGCAGCGCTAGGACCGGGACAGGTTATTACGAGCAGTACTTC.

The chain's CDR3 is CASSSHPNEQFF. The CDR3 DNA sequence: TGTGCCAGCAGTTCCCATCCCAATGAGCAGTTCTTC. V and J are TRBV28 and TRBJ2-1, with unresolved D. This CDR3 is built from 12 residues. The V end was cut by 4 bases, the J end by 6 bases, with 7 bases between. Germline CDR1 MDHEN, CDR2 SYDVKM.

The chain carries TRBV7-6 and TRBJ1-2; the match to TRBD1 covers 8 bases. The J segment lost 2 bases and the V segment lost 0 bases, leaving 5 bases of the junction unmatched. Germline V lookup: CDR1 SGHVS, CDR2 FNYEAQ. This CDR3 contains 16 residues. CDR3 sequence: CASSLASSGGNYGYTF. CDR3 coding DNA: TGTGCCAGCAGCTTAGCGAGTTCAGGGGGCAACTATGGCTACACCTTC.

V and J are TRBV28 and TRBJ2-1; D unresolved. V was cut by 3 bases and J by 4 bases, with 22 bases left in between. Looked up from germline, CDR1 is MDHEN and CDR2 is SYDVKM. The CDR3 runs to 18 residues. This CDR3 reads CASSFRAVGRFGYNEQFF. The CDR3 region has the DNA TGTGCCAGCAGTTTTCGGGCAGTAGGGCGTTTTGGTTACAATGAGCAGTTCTTC.

Only a few counts were recorded for this clonotype. The chain couples TRBV6-1 to TRBJ2-7; D may be TRBD1 (6 bases). V gave up 3 bases and J gave up 0 bases, with 12 bases separating them. CDR1 and CDR2 from the germline V gene are MNHNS and SASEGT. The CDR3 is made up of 15 amino acids. Here the CDR3 reads CASSEPGHLSYEQYF. The CDR3 bases are TGTGCCAGCAGTGAGCCGGGACACCTCTCCTACGAGCAGTACTTC.

At least ten counts were recorded for this clonotype. One end of the junction is discordant with germline, which a read error may explain. CDR3 protein: CAGSIDLGGWEPQHF. CDR3 DNA: TGTGCCGGTAGTATAGATCTTGGGGGCTGGGAGCCCCAGCATTTT. The chain joins TRBV19 to TRBJ1-5; D perhaps matches TRBD1 (6 bases). CDR3 size: 15 residues. In germline, CDR1 is LNHDA, CDR2 SQIVND (reference sequence).

J is TRBJ2-3 and V is TRBV29-1, with 7 bases that match TRBD2. From germline, CDR1 is SQVTM and CDR2 ANQGSEA. The CDR3 extends over 13 amino acids. The V and J ends lost 7 bases and 3 bases, in that order; junction bases with no gene match: 7. This CDR3 is CSGGGYATDTQYF. Here the CDR3 DNA reads TGCAGCGGGGGAGGGTACGCTACAGATACGCAGTATTTT.

The rearrangement joins TRBV5-1 to TRBJ1-1; no firm D call. CDR1 and CDR2 from the germline V gene are SGHRS and YFSETQ. The CDR3 is 14 residues long. V lost 0 bases, J lost 4 bases, and 10 bases lay in between. CDR3 DNA sequence: TGCGCCAGCAGCTTGGGGGCGGGCAGCACTGAAGCTTTCTTT. This encodes CASSLGAGSTEAFF.

The V call is TRBV4-3, the J call TRBJ2-2, with 8 bases that match TRBD1. This CDR3 has 15 residues. Looked up from germline, CDR1 is LGHNA and CDR2 is YSLEER. V was pared by 1 base and J by 7 bases, with 5 bases of the junction left unmatched. CDR3 loop: CASSQVPGGDGELFF. DNA of the CDR3: TGCGCCAGCAGCCAAGTCCCAGGGGGCGACGGGGAGCTGTTTTTT.

The rearrangement uses TRBV5-1 and TRBJ1-1, with TRBD1 identical over 7 bases. The germline gives CDR1 SGHRS, CDR2 YFSETQ. The V gene end was trimmed by 0 bases and the J gene end by 8 bases; junction bases not matched to a gene: 13. CDR3 size: 16 residues. The CDR3 region has the DNA TGCGCCAGCAGCTTGGAGGGGGACAGTATGATGTCGGAAGCTTTCTTT. Translated: CASSLEGDSMMSEAFF.

The chain carries TRBV5-1 and TRBJ1-2; perhaps TRBD1 as D (5 bases). From germline, CDR1 is SGHRS and CDR2 YFSETQ. V was clipped by 4 bases and J by 2 bases, with 15 bases between them. This CDR3 comprises 15 residues. The CDR3 protein is CASSPIPTANYGYTF. CDR3 nucleotides: TGCGCCAGCAGCCCAATCCCGACAGCGAACTATGGCTACACCTTC.

In its sample, this clonotype was seen a few times. DNA for the CDR3: TGTGCCAGCAGTGTGGGAAGGTACAATGAGCAGTTCTTC. Translated: CASSVGRYNEQFF. The chain employs TRBV2 and TRBJ2-1; no reliable D call. In germline, CDR1 is SNHLY, CDR2 FYNNEI. V was cut by 4 bases and J by 4 bases, with 8 bases left in between. The CDR3 loop spans 13 amino acids.

The chain is built from TRBV18 and TRBJ2-5; perhaps TRBD1 as D (6 bases). Germline loops: CDR1 KGHSH, CDR2 LQKENI. The length of the CDR3 is 13 residues. V was trimmed by 7 bases and J by 6 bases, leaving 15 bases between them. Here the CDR3 DNA reads TGTGCCAGCTTACAACCGGACAGCCAGACCCAGTACTTC. Translation gives CASLQPDSQTQYF.

At least ten counts were recorded for this clonotype. This chain joins TRBV29-1 and TRBJ2-1; TRBD2 aligns across 9 bases. Germline loops: CDR1 SQVTM, CDR2 ANQGSEA. This CDR3 has 13 amino acids. V gave up 5 bases and J gave up 8 bases; unmatched junction bases: 7. For the CDR3, the DNA is TGCAGCGTTTTACCTAGCGGGGTCTATGAGCAGTTCTTC. Protein product: CSVLPSGVYEQFF.

The chain couples TRBV4-3 to TRBJ1-2, with D possibly matching TRBD1 (5 bases). Germline CDR1 reads LGHNA; CDR2 reads YSLEER. The CDR3 is made up of 15 amino acids. V was pared by 1 base and J by 3 bases, with 12 bases between. The CDR3 sequence: CASSQGSGYYYGYTF. CDR3 nucleotides: TGCGCCAGCAGCCAAGGTTCAGGGTACTACTATGGCTACACCTTC.

There are many counts of this clonotype. V and J are TRBV6-5 and TRBJ2-2; 7 nucleotides line up with TRBD1. This CDR3 comprises 15 residues. Losses at the gene ends were 5 bases for V and 6 bases for J; bases not matched to a gene: 9. Looked up from germline, CDR1 is MNHEY and CDR2 is SVGAGI. The CDR3 sequence: CASSHTQRGPGELFF. For the CDR3, the DNA is TGTGCCAGCAGTCATACTCAAAGGGGGCCCGGGGAGCTGTTTTTT.

This clonotype came up a few times. The chain joins TRBV5-5 to TRBJ2-1; D is unresolved. The CDR3 contains 18 residues. Germline values: CDR1 SGHKS, CDR2 YYEKEE (reference sequence). V lost 2 bases and J lost 4, with 22 bases in between. CDR3 residues: CASSFLPDGGTIYNEQFF. DNA of the CDR3: TGTGCCAGCAGCTTTCTCCCGGACGGCGGAACTATTTACAATGAGCAGTTCTTC.

This clonotype occurred many times. The CDR3 DNA is TGCAGTGCGGTTCCCGGGACAGGCCGATACGAGCAGTACTTC. Its translation is CSAVPGTGRYEQYF. The chain is built from TRBV20-1 and TRBJ2-7; 8 bases are a match to TRBD1. Trimming took 6 bases from V and 4 from J; bases not matched to a gene: 11. Germline V gene lookup returns CDR1 DFQATT and CDR2 SNEGSKA (reference sequence). CDR3 length: 14 amino acids.

Many counts were recorded for this clonotype. The rearrangement joins TRBV5-1 to TRBJ2-2; D may be TRBD2 (6 bases). The CDR3 runs to 13 residues. V was cut by 4 bases and J by 4 bases, with 8 bases left in between. Germline CDR1 SGHRS, CDR2 YFSETQ. CDR3 loop: CASSRDFTGELFF. Here the CDR3 DNA reads TGCGCCAGCAGCCGGGACTTCACCGGGGAGCTGTTTTTT.

This clonotype came up many times. This rearrangement joins TRBV27 to TRBJ2-2; no clear D gene. The V gene lost 3 bases and the J gene lost 0 bases, with 5 bases spanning the gap. CDR1 and CDR2 (germline): MNHEY, SMNVEV (reference sequence). The CDR3 length is 14 residues. The CDR3 nucleotides read TGTGCCAGCAGTTTGATGGCGAACACCGGGGAGCTGTTTTTT. As protein: CASSLMANTGELFF.